One sample yielded the 3 T cell receptor beta chains listed below, sequenced in a study of CD8 T cells in ankylosing spondylitis. In TCRdb, the 5' RACE reads were re-called with MiXCR into one record per CDR3 protein. The repertoire holds some 130,000 distinct CDR3 sequences, about 7.3% seen once, with around 12% in the top ten. Sequencing used blood, either unsorted or a sorted T cell fraction (not recorded which). The receptors shown here come from a female donor with ankylosing spondylitis or in good health (not recorded which).

For this clonotype: A read error may account for a junction end that differs from germline. The chain combines TRBV7-9 with TRBJ1-4; TRBD1 aligns across 7 bases. Germline CDR1 SEHNR, CDR2 FQNEAQ (reference sequence). This CDR3 has 14 residues. The CDR3 DNA sequence: TGTGCCAGCAGGCACGGGACAGTGAATGCAAAACTGTTTTTT. It yields the protein CASRHGTVNAKLFF.

There are many counts of this clonotype. The chain is built from TRBV12-3 or TRBV12-4 and TRBJ1-5; 8 nucleotides align to TRBD1. This CDR3 is 15 amino acids long. V lost 3 bases to trimming and J lost 5 bases; unmatched junction nucleotides: 6. The CDR3 is CASSFAPRGHQPQHF. The CDR3 DNA is TGTGCCAGCAGTTTTGCACCCAGGGGGCATCAGCCCCAGCATTTT.

The sample holds a few counts of this clonotype. V and J are TRBV5-1 and TRBJ1-1; no clear D. The CDR3 totals 14 residues. Per germline, CDR1 SGHRS and CDR2 YFSETQ. Trimming took 7 bases from V and 6 from J, leaving 19 bases between them. The CDR3 DNA reads as TGCGCCAGCGTACGAGAAGGGATCCACCCTGAAGCTTTCTTT. This encodes CASVREGIHPEAFF.